This T cell receptor (beta chain) was retrieved from a study of blood T cell repertoires in COVID-19. Study at large: Researchers got acute and convalescent COVID-19 samples from the United States, Italy and Spain. T cells, B-cell-depleted T cells, or PBMCs provided the cDNA or gDNA that served as material.

Deletions cut 3 bases from V and 11 bases from J, with 10 bases between. The CDR3 is made up of 11 amino acids. Authors' processing steps: Nucleated cell counts were estimated from reference gene primer amplification. The assay was immunoSEQ multiplex PCR, and TCRdb's table has in-frame clones only and misses some. That table is the source of V, J and clone size, and D and trimming were worked out from the DNA. The repertoire holds under 300,000 clones, with 88% as singletons. Sequencing input: peripheral blood. The clonotype originates from a woman in her twenties or thirties with acute or convalescent COVID-19. The chain combines TRBV12-3 or TRBV12-4 with TRBJ1-2; D possibly corresponds to TRBD1 (5 bases). The CDR3 reads CASSFTGGYTF. The CDR3 coding sequence is TGTGCCAGCAGTTTCACCGGGGGATACACCTTC.